The 16 T cell receptor beta chains listed next were all sequenced from one sample in a study of shared clonotypes between healthy human individuals. Produced via immunoSEQ multiplex PCR; TCRdb's table is partial and in-frame only. The repertoire has approximately 510,000 clones, approximately 85% of them found once; the top ten carry roughly 13%. Sequencing input: PBMCs. The receptors come from a woman aged 40 to 50 in good health. Some clones in this sample may be carry-over from other donors' samples.

The chain is built from TRBV6-1 and TRBJ1-5; possible D gene TRBD1, 5 bases. V was pared by 6 bases and J by 3 bases, with 12 bases between. Germline V gene data show CDR1 as MNHNS and CDR2 as SASEGT. The length of the CDR3 is 14 residues. CDR3 in DNA: TGTGCCAGCAGCCGAGGGGCGGTCAATCAGCCCCAGCATTTT. Encoded protein: CASSRGAVNQPQHF.

V gene TRBV5-4 combines with J gene TRBJ2-7; perhaps TRBD2 as D (5 bases). The V end lost 4 bases, the J end lost 0 bases, and 17 bases lay between the germline ends. Germline V gives CDR1 SGHNT, CDR2 YYREEE (reference sequence). The CDR3 spans 16 residues. CDR3 DNA: TGTGCCAGCAGCCTAAACGGAGGTAGCTACTCCTACGAGCAGTACTTC. It translates to CASSLNGGSYSYEQYF. Drawing the rest from reference TRBV5-4 and TRBJ2-7, the complete variable domain is ETGVTQSPTHLIKTRGQQVTLRCSSQSGHNTVSWYQQALGQGPQFIFQYYREEENGRGNFPPRFSGLQFPNYSSELNVNALELDDSALYLCASSLNGGSYSYEQYFGPGTRLTVT.

Remarks on this clone: At the DNA level, this CDR3 is encoded by other sequences in the same sample as well. The chain has TRBV19 and TRBJ1-5; D unclear. This CDR3 has 12 amino acids. Germline lookup yields CDR1 LNHDA and CDR2 SQIVND (reference sequence). V was trimmed by 3 bases and J by 4 bases, leaving 4 bases between them. CDR3 in amino acids: CASSIGNQPQHF. The CDR3 bases are TGTGCCAGTAGTATTGGAAATCAGCCCCAGCATTTT.

The rearrangement joins TRBV7-2 to TRBJ2-1; no definite D call. Germline V gene sequence: CDR1 SGHTA, CDR2 FQGNSA. CDR3 length: 12 amino acids. Trimming shortened V by 1 base and J by 9 bases, and 7 bases separated the two germline ends. The CDR3 coding sequence is TGTGCCAGCAGCTTAGGTAGAGGTGAGCAGTTCTTC. Amino acid sequence: CASSLGRGEQFF.

The chain employs TRBV9 and TRBJ2-3, with 11 positions matching TRBD2. Germline V gene sequence: CDR1 SGDLS, CDR2 YYNGEE. V shed 2 bases, J shed 0 bases, and the junction held 5 bases outside the gene matches. The CDR3 is 17 residues long. The DNA of the CDR3 is TGTGCCAGCAGCGTGACTAGCGGGGCTCCCAGCACAGATACGCAGTATTTT. Encoded protein: CASSVTSGAPSTDTQYF.

The chain has TRBV7-8 and TRBJ2-1; 8 nucleotides line up with TRBD2. This CDR3 has 14 residues. With 5 bases clipped from V and 7 bases from J, the junction kept 7 bases outside the gene matches. Germline CDR1 reads SGHVS; CDR2 reads FQNEAQ. The CDR3 protein is CASSQGTRANEQFF. Here the CDR3 DNA reads TGTGCCAGCAGCCAAGGGACTAGGGCGAATGAGCAGTTCTTC.

The CDR3 sequence is CASRRQGQETQYF. CDR3 sequence (DNA): TGTGCCAGCAGGAGACAGGGACAAGAGACCCAGTACTTC. The gene calls are TRBV7-2 and TRBJ2-5; 7 bases fit TRBD1. From germline, CDR1 is SGHTA and CDR2 FQGNSA. This CDR3 is built from 13 residues. Trimming cost V 6 bases and J 2 bases; bases outside gene matches: 3.

The chain joins TRBV13 to TRBJ1-5; 7 nucleotides match TRBD1. Unmatched junction bases numbered 5, after V lost 6 bases and J lost 0 bases. The V gene's germline CDR1 is PRHDT and CDR2 FYEKMQ (reference sequence). This CDR3 spans 15 amino acids. The chain's CDR3 is CASSRGRYSNQPQHF. CDR3 coding DNA: TGTGCCAGCAGTAGGGGGCGGTATAGCAATCAGCCCCAGCATTTT. Combining the CDR3 with reference TRBV13 and TRBJ1-5 gives the whole variable domain AAGVIQSPRHLIKEKRETATLKCYPIPRHDTVYWYQQGPGQDPQFLISFYEKMQSDKGSIPDRFSAQQFSDYHSELNMSSLELGDSALYFCASSRGRYSNQPQHFGDGTRLSIL.

The genes are TRBV9 and TRBJ2-1, with unresolved D. The V end lost 0 bases, the J end lost 0 bases, and 10 bases lay between the germline ends. The CDR3 has 16 amino acids. Per the germline V gene, CDR1 is SGDLS and CDR2 is YYNGEE. CDR3 amino acids: CASSVVGSSSYNEQFF. The CDR3 DNA sequence: TGTGCCAGCAGCGTAGTGGGGTCTAGCTCCTACAATGAGCAGTTCTTC.

The rearrangement links TRBV29-1 to TRBJ2-5; no clear D gene. The CDR3 contains 13 residues. Trimming removed 5 bases at V and 2 bases at J, with 12 bases between. Germline V gene data show CDR1 as SQVTM and CDR2 as ANQGSEA. The CDR3 is CSVRSWSQETQYF. CDR3 nucleotide sequence: TGCAGCGTTCGGTCGTGGAGTCAAGAGACCCAGTACTTC.

The chain carries TRBV6-4 and TRBJ2-2; 10 bases agree with TRBD1. The CDR3 length is 16 residues. V lost 5 bases, J lost 6 bases, and 9 bases stayed unmatched. CDR1 MRHNA and CDR2 SNTAGT come from the germline V gene. Here the CDR3 DNA reads TGTGCCAGCAGTTCCACCGGGACAGGGGTATCCGGGGAGCTGTTTTTT. Amino acid sequence: CASSSTGTGVSGELFF.

The chain couples TRBV27 to TRBJ2-2; D gene unclear. Trimming stripped 0 bases from V and 9 bases from J, with 11 bases between. The germline V gene encodes CDR1 MNHEY and CDR2 SMNVEV (reference sequence). This CDR3 has 14 residues. In DNA, the CDR3 is TGTGCCAGCAGTTTATCAGCCGGTCTCCGGGAGCTGTTTTTT. Translating gives CASSLSAGLRELFF.

V gene TRBV6-5 combines with J gene TRBJ2-2; D uncertain. V was pared by 2 bases and J by 5 bases, with 6 bases between. CDR3 length: 13 residues. The germline CDR1 and CDR2 sequences are MNHEY and SVGAGI. Here the CDR3 reads CASSYKGTGELFF. DNA for the CDR3: TGTGCCAGCAGTTACAAAGGGACCGGGGAGCTGTTTTTT.

The chain employs TRBV28 and TRBJ2-6; D is unclear. Germline V lookup: CDR1 MDHEN, CDR2 SYDVKM. Trimming cost V 6 bases and J 0 bases, with 6 bases left between them. This CDR3 is built from 14 residues. The CDR3 sequence: CASRKFSGANVLTF. For the CDR3, the DNA is TGTGCCAGCAGGAAATTCTCTGGGGCCAACGTCCTGACTTTC.

The DNA for the CDR3 is TGTGCCAGCAGTTTTCGGACTAAGGTTAGGCATGAGCAGTTCTTC. This codes for CASSFRTKVRHEQFF. The chain uses TRBV28 and TRBJ2-1; TRBD2 might be the D (6 bases). Trimming took 3 bases from V and 8 from J, leaving 17 bases between them. Germline V gene data show CDR1 as MDHEN and CDR2 as SYDVKM. The CDR3 loop spans 15 amino acids.

V is TRBV19 and J is TRBJ2-5; D not resolved. V lost 0 bases, J lost 5 bases, and 1 base lay in between. Germline loops: CDR1 LNHDA, CDR2 SQIVND (reference sequence). The CDR3 runs 11 residues. CDR3 nucleotides: TGTGCCAGTAGTATAGACGAGACCCAGTACTTC. Its translation: CASSIDETQYF.